This T cell receptor beta chain is drawn from a study of T cells in Graves' hyperthyroidism and ophthalmopathy. Study background: The blood sample was taken at first diagnosis, before treatment began. Findings and caveats of the study: The model's output predicted ophthalmopathy at a median of about 6.5 months prior to onset.

V gave up 0 bases and J gave up 0 bases, with 9 bases separating them. The CDR3 consists of 15 residues. CDR1 is GTSNPN and CDR2 is SVGIG in the germline V gene (reference sequence). RNA transcripts served as the template for amplifying TCR beta CDR3 regions. The study used the HTBI primer set for a first-round RT-PCR of the TCR CDR3. One entry per CDR3 protein results from TCRdb running MiXCR on the multiplex PCR reads. The sample yields 500,000 to 750,000 distinct CDR3 sequences, about 15% seen once. Those with hyperthyroidism were 18 to 65 years old, newly diagnosed, and ill for under 2 months. Clinical symptoms, serum thyroxine and TRAb, thyroid ultrasound and orbital computed tomography together formed the diagnostic basis. This clonotype was recorded at least ten times. The antigen remains unidentified.

The sequenced material came from blood. The chain recombines TRBV30 with TRBJ1-3; possibly TRBD1 for D (5 bases). The TCR was taken from a woman aged 25 to 39 with Graves' hyperthyroidism. Written as DNA, the CDR3 is TGTGCCTGGAGTGTACCCAGGGCCTCTGGAAACACCATATATTTT. This codes for CAWSVPRASGNTIYF.